This entry describes one T cell receptor (beta chain). The data are from a study of identical twins. TCRdb re-called the 5' RACE reads through MiXCR, storing one row per CDR3 protein. Of about 890,000 distinct CDR3 sequences in the sample, roughly 12% were seen once. The CDR3 is made up of 10 amino acids. Between the trimmed V and J ends, which lost 10 bases and 8 bases, there was a span of 9 bases. The data also belong to a second study, concerning yellow fever vaccine responses in identical twins.

The sample consisted of PBMCs. V is TRBV12-3 or TRBV12-4 and J is TRBJ2-1; no reliable D call. This TCR came from a woman between 18 and 29 years old in good health. CDR3 sequence reads: CATELDEQFF. In nucleotides, the CDR3 is TGTGCCACCGAACTCGATGAGCAGTTCTTC.